This T cell receptor (beta chain) was profiled in a study of cytotoxic CD8 clonotypes in ibrutinib-treated CLL. Study-wide background: Around 10 relapsed/refractory, roughly 15 treatment-naive; fewer than 18 IGHV unmutated.

Produced via immunoSEQ multiplex PCR; TCRdb's table is partial and in-frame only. Of 130,000 or so clones listed, 80% to 90% are singletons. Study-level findings and limits: Public clonotypes were uncommon and contracted or stayed stable on treatment. The study found clonality rose at ibrutinib response, then fell toward baseline at progression.

CDR1 is MRHNA and CDR2 is SNTAGT in the germline V gene. V lost 5 bases, J lost 3 bases, and 13 bases lay in between. The CDR3 is 14 residues long. Details on this clone: Its antigen is not known.

This chain joins TRBV6-4 and TRBJ1-1; D is unclear. The TCR comes from a human donor with chronic lymphocytic leukemia. This specimen was PBMCs, taken after 24 months of ibrutinib treatment. This CDR3 is CASSREFRDTEAFF. The CDR3 nucleotides are TGTGCCAGCAGTCGAGAGTTCAGAGACACTGAAGCTTTCTTT.